The rows below give T cell receptor beta chains drawn from one sample of a study of blood T cell repertoires in COVID-19. The assay was immunoSEQ multiplex PCR, and TCRdb's table has in-frame clones only and misses some. This table holds some 100,000 clones, about 81% found once. Sequences were obtained from peripheral blood. These receptors came from a woman aged 55 to 70 with acute or convalescent COVID-19. Each CDR3 is given with its conserved first and last residue. D genes are given only for firm matches. Size values are once, few and many counts, or a class for expanded clones, and some rows have none.

clone size: few; D gene: -; J gene: TRBJ1-4; V gene: TRBV28; CDR3 protein: CASRAAGWTNEKLFF; CDR3 DNA: TGTGCCAGCCGAGCAGCAGGCTGGACTAATGAAAAACTGTTTTTT
clone size: -; D gene: TRBD1; J gene: TRBJ1-1; V gene: TRBV6-6; CDR3 protein: CASSYSTGIGETFF; CDR3 DNA: TGTGCCAGCAGTTACTCGACAGGGATCGGGGAAACTTTCTTT
clone size: few; D gene: TRBD2; J gene: TRBJ2-1; V gene: TRBV5-5; CDR3 protein: CASSLGASGRHNEQFF; CDR3 DNA: TGTGCCAGCAGCTTGGGGGCTAGCGGGAGACACAATGAGCAGTTCTTC
clone size: -; D gene: TRBD1; J gene: TRBJ1-1; V gene: TRBV7-9; CDR3 protein: CASSKYTGGTEAFF; CDR3 DNA: TGTGCCAGCTCAAAGTATACAGGGGGCACTGAAGCTTTCTTT
clone size: -; D gene: -; J gene: TRBJ2-3; V gene: TRBV3-1/TRBV3-2; CDR3 protein: CASSQGTSTDTQYF; CDR3 DNA: TGTGCCAGCAGCCAAGGGACTTCCACAGATACGCAGTATTTT
clone size: -; D gene: TRBD2; J gene: TRBJ2-2; V gene: TRBV12-5; CDR3 protein: CASGLVGTSGGAWDTGELFF; CDR3 DNA: TGTGCTAGTGGCCTTGTCGGGACTAGCGGGGGGGCCTGGGACACCGGGGAGCTGTTTTTT
clone size: few; D gene: -; J gene: TRBJ2-2; V gene: TRBV6-5; CDR3 protein: CASGSYTGELFF; CDR3 DNA: TGTGCCAGCGGTAGCTACACCGGGGAGCTGTTTTTT
clone size: -; D gene: TRBD2; J gene: TRBJ2-1; V gene: TRBV5-1; CDR3 protein: CASSRTSGEGSYNEQFF; CDR3 DNA: TGCGCCAGCAGTCGGACTAGCGGGGAAGGGTCCTACAATGAGCAGTTCTTC
clone size: -; D gene: -; J gene: TRBJ1-3; V gene: TRBV5-4; CDR3 protein: CASSPGFAGNTIYF; CDR3 DNA: TGTGCCAGCAGCCCCGGTTTTGCTGGAAACACCATATATTTT
clone size: -; D gene: -; J gene: TRBJ2-5; V gene: TRBV5-4; CDR3 protein: CASTSGRQETQYF; CDR3 DNA: TGTGCCAGCACCTCAGGGCGCCAAGAGACCCAGTACTTC
clone size: -; D gene: TRBD1; J gene: TRBJ1-5; V gene: TRBV27; CDR3 protein: CASSLKGALNQPQHF; CDR3 DNA: TGTGCCAGCAGTTTAAAGGGGGCCCTCAATCAGCCCCAGCATTTT
clone size: -; D gene: TRBD1; J gene: TRBJ1-5; V gene: TRBV6-5; CDR3 protein: CASRAGGGSNQPQHF; CDR3 DNA: TGTGCCAGCAGGGCAGGGGGAGGTAGCAATCAGCCCCAGCACTTT
clone size: -; D gene: -; J gene: TRBJ1-4; V gene: TRBV19; CDR3 protein: CASSIFSGPNEKLFF; CDR3 DNA: TGTGCCAGTTCTATCTTTAGCGGGCCTAATGAAAAACTGTTTTTT
clone size: -; D gene: -; J gene: TRBJ1-5; V gene: TRBV9; CDR3 protein: CASSGGTGGNQPQHF; CDR3 DNA: TGTGCCAGCAGCGGGGGAACGGGGGGAAATCAGCCCCAGCATTTT
clone size: -; D gene: -; J gene: TRBJ1-6; V gene: TRBV5-1; CDR3 protein: CASSLWFQGNSPLHF; CDR3 DNA: TGCGCCAGCAGCTTGTGGTTCCAGGGGAATTCACCCCTCCACTTT
clone size: -; D gene: -; J gene: TRBJ1-1; V gene: TRBV3-1/TRBV3-2; CDR3 protein: CASSQGSGGAYTEAFF; CDR3 DNA: TGTGCCAGCAGCCAAGGGTCTGGGGGGGCGTACACTGAAGCTTTCTTT
clone size: few; D gene: -; J gene: TRBJ2-1; V gene: TRBV4-1; CDR3 protein: CASSQETAGSRGEQFF; CDR3 DNA: TGCGCCAGCAGCCAAGAGACGGCGGGATCCCGGGGTGAGCAGTTCTTC
clone size: -; D gene: TRBD2; J gene: TRBJ2-7; V gene: TRBV7-9; CDR3 protein: CASSSGTSGYF; CDR3 DNA: TGTGCCAGCAGCAGCGGGACCTCCGGGTACTTC
clone size: -; D gene: TRBD1; J gene: TRBJ1-5; V gene: TRBV28; CDR3 protein: CASSSGQINQPQHF; CDR3 DNA: TGTGCCAGCAGCTCGGGACAGATTAATCAGCCCCAGCATTTT
clone size: once; D gene: TRBD1; J gene: TRBJ2-3; V gene: TRBV5-6; CDR3 protein: CASSLVGQSTDTQYF; CDR3 DNA: TGTGCCAGCAGCTTGGTGGGACAGAGCACAGATACGCAGTATTTT
clone size: -; D gene: -; J gene: TRBJ2-5; V gene: TRBV9; CDR3 protein: CASSVGSSNGETQYF; CDR3 DNA: TGTGCCAGCAGCGTAGGCTCTAGCAACGGAGAGACCCAGTACTTC
clone size: -; D gene: -; J gene: TRBJ2-3; V gene: TRBV5-1; CDR3 protein: CASSWAQGQPQADTQYF; CDR3 DNA: TGCGCCAGCAGCTGGGCTCAGGGCCAGCCCCAAGCAGATACGCAGTATTTT
clone size: -; D gene: -; J gene: TRBJ1-6; V gene: TRBV28; CDR3 protein: CASSYRDLNSPLHF; CDR3 DNA: TGTGCCAGCAGTTACAGGGACCTTAATTCACCCCTCCACTTT
clone size: -; D gene: -; J gene: TRBJ1-2; V gene: TRBV12-3/TRBV12-4; CDR3 protein: CASSSQRYYGYTF; CDR3 DNA: TGTGCCAGCAGCTCACAGAGATACTATGGCTACACCTTC
clone size: -; D gene: -; J gene: TRBJ1-6; V gene: TRBV19; CDR3 protein: CASSILGGVGTPLHF; CDR3 DNA: TGTGCCAGTAGTATCCTCGGGGGAGTGGGTACGCCCCTCCACTTT
clone size: -; D gene: TRBD1; J gene: TRBJ1-1; V gene: TRBV6-6; CDR3 protein: CASSSHRQGVAFF; CDR3 DNA: TGTGCCAGCAGTTCACACAGACAGGGCGTAGCTTTCTTT
clone size: -; D gene: TRBD2; J gene: TRBJ2-3; V gene: TRBV30; CDR3 protein: CAWNPGLGDSDTQYF; CDR3 DNA: TGTGCCTGGAACCCGGGACTAGGGGATTCAGATACGCAGTATTTT
clone size: -; D gene: TRBD2; J gene: TRBJ2-1; V gene: TRBV9; CDR3 protein: CASSLSGGAFDEQFF; CDR3 DNA: TGTGCCAGCAGCTTAAGCGGGGGGGCCTTTGATGAGCAGTTCTTC
clone size: -; D gene: TRBD2; J gene: TRBJ2-2; V gene: TRBV9; CDR3 protein: CASSVVPSGGTGELFF; CDR3 DNA: TGTGCCAGCAGCGTAGTTCCTAGCGGGGGAACCGGGGAGCTGTTTTTT
clone size: -; D gene: -; J gene: TRBJ1-1; V gene: TRBV2; CDR3 protein: CASSRTDLNTEAFF; CDR3 DNA: TGTGCCAGCAGTCGGACAGATTTGAACACTGAAGCTTTCTTT
clone size: -; D gene: TRBD1; J gene: TRBJ1-2; V gene: TRBV4-3; CDR3 protein: CASSPRTGGYTF; CDR3 DNA: TGCGCCAGCAGCCCCCGGACAGGGGGCTACACCTTC
clone size: once; D gene: TRBD1; J gene: TRBJ2-2; V gene: TRBV6-2/TRBV6-3; CDR3 protein: CASSYSLTGTDTGELFF; CDR3 DNA: TGTGCCAGCAGTTACTCCTTGACAGGGACGGACACCGGGGAGCTGTTTTTT
clone size: -; D gene: -; J gene: TRBJ2-3; V gene: TRBV18; CDR3 protein: CASSPPRTERLSSTDTQYF; CDR3 DNA: TGTGCCAGCTCACCACCTCGGACAGAGCGCCTTTCTAGCACAGATACGCAGTATTTT
clone size: -; D gene: -; J gene: TRBJ1-2; V gene: TRBV19; CDR3 protein: CASSVGQYGGYTF; CDR3 DNA: TGTGCCAGTAGTGTCGGACAGTACGGTGGCTACACCTTC
clone size: -; D gene: -; J gene: TRBJ1-1; V gene: TRBV9; CDR3 protein: CASSRVPNTEAFF; CDR3 DNA: TGTGCCAGCAGTCGGGTGCCGAACACTGAAGCTTTCTTT
clone size: -; D gene: -; J gene: TRBJ1-1; V gene: TRBV5-6; CDR3 protein: CASSLVAGAGDEAFF; CDR3 DNA: TGTGCCAGCAGCTTGGTGGCAGGGGCGGGGGATGAAGCTTTCTTT
clone size: -; D gene: -; J gene: TRBJ1-5; V gene: TRBV19; CDR3 protein: CASSIRQDYNQPQHF; CDR3 DNA: TGTGCCAGTAGTATCCGGCAGGACTACAATCAGCCCCAGCATTTT
clone size: once; D gene: -; J gene: TRBJ2-7; V gene: TRBV18; CDR3 protein: CASSPSGAGPYEQYF; CDR3 DNA: TGTGCCAGCTCACCGTCGGGTGCGGGACCTTACGAGCAGTACTTC
clone size: -; D gene: TRBD1; J gene: TRBJ1-2; V gene: TRBV15; CDR3 protein: CATSRKTGGNYGYTF; CDR3 DNA: TGTGCCACCAGCAGGAAGACAGGGGGTAACTATGGCTACACCTTC
clone size: -; D gene: -; J gene: TRBJ1-3; V gene: TRBV18; CDR3 protein: CASSPPLGRGFGNTIYF; CDR3 DNA: TGTGCCAGCTCACCACCGCTCGGCAGGGGTTTTGGAAACACCATATATTTT
clone size: -; D gene: TRBD1; J gene: TRBJ2-2; V gene: TRBV5-1; CDR3 protein: CASSLDGQGEYGELFF; CDR3 DNA: TGCGCCAGCAGCTTGGACGGACAGGGGGAATACGGGGAGCTGTTTTTT
clone size: -; D gene: -; J gene: TRBJ2-1; V gene: TRBV18; CDR3 protein: CASSLLASDEQFF; CDR3 DNA: TGTGCCAGCTCACTCTTAGCCAGCGATGAGCAGTTCTTC
clone size: -; D gene: TRBD2; J gene: TRBJ2-1; V gene: TRBV6-1; CDR3 protein: CASSERGLPTYNEQFF; CDR3 DNA: TGTGCCAGCAGTGAACGGGGACTACCCACCTACAATGAGCAGTTCTTC
clone size: -; D gene: TRBD1; J gene: TRBJ1-5; V gene: TRBV19; CDR3 protein: CASSGQGGNQPQHF; CDR3 DNA: TGTGCCAGTAGTGGACAGGGGGGCAATCAGCCCCAGCATTTT
clone size: -; D gene: TRBD1; J gene: TRBJ1-1; V gene: TRBV4-1; CDR3 protein: CASSYWDRNTEAFF; CDR3 DNA: TGCGCCAGCAGCTACTGGGACAGGAACACTGAAGCTTTCTTT
clone size: -; D gene: -; J gene: TRBJ1-6; V gene: TRBV19; CDR3 protein: CASSIRRANSPLHF; CDR3 DNA: TGTGCCAGTAGTATAAGACGAGCGAATTCACCCCTCCACTTT
clone size: -; D gene: -; J gene: TRBJ1-3; V gene: TRBV6-6; CDR3 protein: CASSWGGGLAGNTIYF; CDR3 DNA: TGTGCCAGCAGTTGGGGCGGAGGGCTCGCTGGAAACACCATATATTTT
clone size: -; D gene: TRBD2; J gene: TRBJ2-2; V gene: TRBV9; CDR3 protein: CASRERGGITGELFF; CDR3 DNA: TGTGCCAGCAGAGAGCGGGGAGGAATAACCGGGGAGCTGTTTTTT
clone size: -; D gene: -; J gene: TRBJ1-1; V gene: TRBV2; CDR3 protein: CASIPDTNTEAFF; CDR3 DNA: TGTGCCAGCATCCCGGACACGAACACTGAAGCTTTCTTT
clone size: -; D gene: -; J gene: TRBJ1-6; V gene: TRBV4-1; CDR3 protein: CASSQDTARGGSPLHF; CDR3 DNA: TGCGCCAGCAGCCAAGATACGGCACGTGGAGGTTCACCCCTCCACTTT
clone size: -; D gene: -; J gene: TRBJ1-1; V gene: TRBV18; CDR3 protein: CASSPTPEAEAFF; CDR3 DNA: TGTGCCAGCTCACCGACCCCTGAGGCTGAAGCTTTCTTT
clone size: once; D gene: TRBD2; J gene: TRBJ2-1; V gene: TRBV19; CDR3 protein: CASSKTSSGGAGEQFF; CDR3 DNA: TGTGCCAGTAGTAAAACCTCTAGCGGGGGGGCCGGGGAGCAGTTCTTC
clone size: -; D gene: -; J gene: TRBJ1-1; V gene: TRBV6-2/TRBV6-3; CDR3 protein: CASSGHMNTEAFF; CDR3 DNA: TGTGCCAGCAGTGGACACATGAACACTGAAGCTTTCTTT
clone size: -; D gene: -; J gene: TRBJ1-6; V gene: TRBV30; CDR3 protein: CAWSVGQVIHNSPLHF; CDR3 DNA: TGTGCCTGGAGTGTAGGCCAGGTGATCCATAATTCACCCCTCCACTTT